The present T cell receptor (beta chain) was sequenced within a study of post-analysis software for immune sequencing data. Overall study context: Recorded subtypes: relapsing-remitting, secondary progressive, progressive-relapsing; some patients unannotated. Study-wide results and caveats: There was significantly lower normalized Chao1 diversity in multiple sclerosis patients than in controls. By F measure, samples from a shared preparation batch strongly co-clustered. Among roughly 5 TRBV segments more frequent in patients than controls were TRBV5-6, TRBV5-1 and TRBV20-1.

Concerning this clonotype: Its specificity is unknown.

CDR3 length: 15 residues. V gave up 6 bases and J gave up 8 bases; unmatched junction bases: 16. Germline V gene lookup returns CDR1 DFQATT and CDR2 SNEGSKA (reference sequence). Tagging with unique molecular identifiers was a feature of the TCR beta cDNA libraries. T cells numbering about 0.9 to 11 million gave rise to 450,000 to 550,000 cDNA molecules. TCRdb called the PCR reads again in MiXCR, with one record for every CDR3 protein. The sample lists 750,000 to 950,000 distinct CDR3 sequences; approximately 53% were seen once. This TCR derives from a girl under 18 with multiple sclerosis. The chain combines TRBV20-1 with TRBJ2-1; 7 nucleotides line up with TRBD2. Sequenced input: blood. The CDR3 here is CSAPPTSARGDEQFF. DNA of the CDR3: TGCAGTGCGCCTCCTACTAGCGCCAGAGGGGATGAGCAGTTCTTC.